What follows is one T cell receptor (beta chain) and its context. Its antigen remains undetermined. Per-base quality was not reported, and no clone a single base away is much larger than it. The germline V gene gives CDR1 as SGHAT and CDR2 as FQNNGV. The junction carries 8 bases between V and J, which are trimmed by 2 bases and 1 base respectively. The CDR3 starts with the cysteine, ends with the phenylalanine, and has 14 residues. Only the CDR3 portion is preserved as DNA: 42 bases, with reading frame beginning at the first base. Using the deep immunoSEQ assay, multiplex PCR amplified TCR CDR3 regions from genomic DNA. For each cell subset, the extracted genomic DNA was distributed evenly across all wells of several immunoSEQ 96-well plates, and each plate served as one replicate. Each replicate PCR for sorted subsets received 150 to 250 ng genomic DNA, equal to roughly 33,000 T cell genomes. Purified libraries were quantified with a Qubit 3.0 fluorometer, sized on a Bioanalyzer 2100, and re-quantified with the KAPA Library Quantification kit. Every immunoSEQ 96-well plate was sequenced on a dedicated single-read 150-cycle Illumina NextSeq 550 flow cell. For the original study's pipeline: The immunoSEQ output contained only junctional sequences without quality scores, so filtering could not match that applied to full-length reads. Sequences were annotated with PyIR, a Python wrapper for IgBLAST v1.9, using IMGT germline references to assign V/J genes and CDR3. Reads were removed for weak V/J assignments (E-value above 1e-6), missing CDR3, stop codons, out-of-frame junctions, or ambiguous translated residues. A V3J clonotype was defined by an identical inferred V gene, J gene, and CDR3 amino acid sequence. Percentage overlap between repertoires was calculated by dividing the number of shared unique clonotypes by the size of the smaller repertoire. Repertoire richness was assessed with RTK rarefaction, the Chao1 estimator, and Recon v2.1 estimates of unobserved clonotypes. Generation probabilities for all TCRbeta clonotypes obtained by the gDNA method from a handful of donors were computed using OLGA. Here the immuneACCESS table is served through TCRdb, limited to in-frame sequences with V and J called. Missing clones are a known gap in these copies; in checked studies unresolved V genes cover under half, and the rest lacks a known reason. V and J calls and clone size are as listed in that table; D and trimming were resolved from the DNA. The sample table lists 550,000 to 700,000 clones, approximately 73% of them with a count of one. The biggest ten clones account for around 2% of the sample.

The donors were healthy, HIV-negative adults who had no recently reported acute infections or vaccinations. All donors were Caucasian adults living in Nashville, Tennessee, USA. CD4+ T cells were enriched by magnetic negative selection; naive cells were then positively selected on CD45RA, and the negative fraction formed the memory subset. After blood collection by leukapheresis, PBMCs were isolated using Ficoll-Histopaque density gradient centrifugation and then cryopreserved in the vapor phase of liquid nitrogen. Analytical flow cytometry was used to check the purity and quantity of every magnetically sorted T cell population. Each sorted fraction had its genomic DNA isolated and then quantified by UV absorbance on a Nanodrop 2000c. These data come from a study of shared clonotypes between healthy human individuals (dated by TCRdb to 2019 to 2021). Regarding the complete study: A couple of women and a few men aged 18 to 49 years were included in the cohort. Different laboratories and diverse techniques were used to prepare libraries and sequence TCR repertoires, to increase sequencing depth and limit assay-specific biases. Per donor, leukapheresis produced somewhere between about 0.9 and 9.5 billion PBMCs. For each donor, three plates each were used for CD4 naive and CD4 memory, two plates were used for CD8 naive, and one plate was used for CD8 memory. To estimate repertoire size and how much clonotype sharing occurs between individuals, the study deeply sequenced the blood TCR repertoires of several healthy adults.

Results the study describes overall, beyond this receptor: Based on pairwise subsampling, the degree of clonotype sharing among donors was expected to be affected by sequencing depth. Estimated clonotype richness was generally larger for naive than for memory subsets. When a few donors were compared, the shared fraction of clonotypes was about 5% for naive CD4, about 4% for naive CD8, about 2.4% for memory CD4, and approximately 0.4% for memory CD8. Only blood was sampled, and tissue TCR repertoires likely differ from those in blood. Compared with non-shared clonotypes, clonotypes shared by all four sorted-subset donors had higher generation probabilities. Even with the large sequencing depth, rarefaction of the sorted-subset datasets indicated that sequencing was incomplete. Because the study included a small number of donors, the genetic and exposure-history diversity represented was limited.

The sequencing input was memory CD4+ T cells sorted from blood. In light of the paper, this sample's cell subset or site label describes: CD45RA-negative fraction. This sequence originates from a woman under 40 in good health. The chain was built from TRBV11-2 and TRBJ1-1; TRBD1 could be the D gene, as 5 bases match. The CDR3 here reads CASSLRGGNTEAFF. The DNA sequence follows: TGTGCCAGCAGCTTACGGGGGGGGAACACTGAAGCTTTCTTT.